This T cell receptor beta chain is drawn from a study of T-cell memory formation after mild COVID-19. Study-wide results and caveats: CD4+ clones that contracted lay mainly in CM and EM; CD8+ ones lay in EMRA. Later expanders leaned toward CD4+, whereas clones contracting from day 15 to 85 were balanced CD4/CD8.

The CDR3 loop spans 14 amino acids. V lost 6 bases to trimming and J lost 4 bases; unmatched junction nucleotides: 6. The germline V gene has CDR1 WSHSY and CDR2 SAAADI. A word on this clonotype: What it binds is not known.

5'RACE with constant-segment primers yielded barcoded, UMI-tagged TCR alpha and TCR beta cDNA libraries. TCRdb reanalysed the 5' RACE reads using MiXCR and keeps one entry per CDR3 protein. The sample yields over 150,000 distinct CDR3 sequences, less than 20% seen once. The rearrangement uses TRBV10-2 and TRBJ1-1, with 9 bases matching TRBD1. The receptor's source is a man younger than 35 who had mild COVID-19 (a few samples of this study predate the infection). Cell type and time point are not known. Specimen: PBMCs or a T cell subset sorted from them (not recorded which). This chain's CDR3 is CASRQQGASTEAFF. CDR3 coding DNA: TGCGCCAGCAGGCAACAGGGGGCGAGCACTGAAGCTTTCTTT.